Listed here are 4 T cell receptor beta chains from one sample, sequenced in a study of T cells in Graves' hyperthyroidism and ophthalmopathy. What was amplified from RNA transcripts were TCR beta CDR3 regions. Carried out on the TCR CDR3, a first-round RT-PCR used the HTBI primer set. TCRdb reprocessed the multiplex PCR reads via MiXCR and lists one record per CDR3 protein. The sample shows fewer than 650,000 distinct CDR3 sequences, 14% of them seen only once. Material: blood. The receptor set was obtained from a woman between 18 and 29 years old with Graves' ophthalmopathy.

The V and J genes are TRBV30 and TRBJ1-2; 8 bases match TRBD1. There are 17 residues in the CDR3. Per the germline V gene, CDR1 is GTSNPN and CDR2 is SVGIG (reference sequence). Unmatched junction bases numbered 11, after V lost 0 bases and J lost 2 bases. CDR3 residues: CAWSVSWTGRWNYGYTF. CDR3 DNA: TGTGCCTGGAGTGTTTCTTGGACAGGGCGTTGGAACTATGGCTACACCTTC.

This clonotype was found many times. The rearrangement links TRBV4-1 to TRBJ2-2; D gene unclear. The CDR3 runs to 15 residues. Germline V gene sequence: CDR1 MGHRA, CDR2 YSYEKL. V dropped 1 base and J dropped 3 bases, with 9 bases sitting between them. The CDR3 spells CASSQGRADTGELFF. The CDR3 bases are TGCGCCAGCAGCCAAGGAAGGGCAGACACCGGGGAGCTGTTTTTT.

V usage is TRBV7-3 and J usage is TRBJ1-5, with 8 bases identical to TRBD1. The CDR3 is 15 amino acids. The J segment lost 6 bases and the V segment lost 4 bases, leaving 8 bases of the junction unmatched. Germline CDR1 SGHTA, CDR2 FQGTGA. Here the CDR3 reads CASSSGQGILQPQHF. CDR3 in DNA: TGTGCCAGCAGCTCCGGACAGGGAATTCTTCAGCCCCAGCATTTT.

This clonotype was counted many times. V gene TRBV24-1 combines with J gene TRBJ2-1, with 10 bases lining up with TRBD1. Germline V gene data show CDR1 as KGHDR and CDR2 as SFDVKD. There are 16 residues in the CDR3. After removal of 3 bases from V and 7 bases from J, the junction contained 8 bases not matched to a gene. The CDR3 loop reads CATSDANWDRGNEQFF. The CDR3 DNA reads TGTGCCACCAGTGATGCTAATTGGGACAGGGGAAATGAGCAGTTCTTC.